These 21 T cell receptor beta chains were all obtained from the same sample, sequenced in a study of identical twins. TCRdb used MiXCR to reprocess the 5' RACE reads, holding one entry per CDR3 protein. The data contain around 340,000 distinct CDR3 sequences, approximately 9.1% of them singletons. Sequencing was carried out using naive T cells sorted from blood. Receptors originate from a woman aged 50 to 60 in good health.

Many counts were recorded for this clonotype. The rearrangement links TRBV20-1 to TRBJ1-5; D is possibly TRBD1 (5 bases). The CDR3 contains 13 residues. Germline CDR1 DFQATT, CDR2 SNEGSKA (reference sequence). V was shortened by 3 bases and J by 7 bases, with 13 bases between the two germline ends. Here the CDR3 DNA reads TGCAGTGCTAGCGACAGAGGGCCCCAGCCCCAGCATTTT. This translates into CSASDRGPQPQHF.

This clonotype appeared many times. V usage is TRBV6-6 and J usage is TRBJ2-5; 8 bases fit TRBD1. CDR3 length: 14 amino acids. With V trimmed by 4 bases and J by 5 bases, 6 bases remained unmatched. Looked up from germline, CDR1 is MNHNY and CDR2 is SVGAGI (reference sequence). For the CDR3, the DNA is TGTGCCAGCAGTTGGACAGGGTTATTGGAGACCCAGTACTTC. Encoded protein: CASSWTGLLETQYF.

This clonotype was counted many times. The chain recombines TRBV10-2 with TRBJ2-5; the match to TRBD2 covers 7 bases. Looked up from germline, CDR1 is WSHSY and CDR2 is SAAADI. The CDR3 runs to 14 residues. With V trimmed by 4 bases and J by 9 bases, 11 bases remained unmatched. CDR3 nucleotide sequence: TGCGCCAGCAGTGGTCCCCGGGAGGTTTGGGCCCAGTACTTC. This translates into CASSGPREVWAQYF.

This clonotype was seen a few times. The V call is TRBV2, the J call TRBJ2-4, with 9 bases identical to TRBD1. Losses at the gene ends were 2 bases for V and 8 bases for J; bases not matched to a gene: 7. This CDR3 has 15 amino acids. Germline V gene sequence: CDR1 SNHLY, CDR2 FYNNEI. The CDR3 here is CASSEPLGQGDIQYF. The CDR3 nucleotides are TGTGCCAGCAGTGAACCGTTGGGACAGGGTGACATTCAGTACTTC.

This chain links TRBV2 with TRBJ2-3; 8 bases are shared with TRBD1. This CDR3 spans 15 amino acids. The J segment lost 2 bases and the V segment lost 4 bases, leaving 5 bases of the junction unmatched. Germline V CDR1 and CDR2: SNHLY, FYNNEI. The CDR3 DNA reads TGTGCCAGCAGTGTCAGGGGGCCCGTCACAGATACGCAGTATTTT. It encodes CASSVRGPVTDTQYF.

The V gene is TRBV7-3, the J gene TRBJ1-1; a possible D gene is TRBD1 (6 bases). The CDR3 is 13 residues long. Germline V gene lookup returns CDR1 SGHTA and CDR2 FQGTGA. The V and J ends lost 5 bases and 9 bases respectively, with 16 bases between them. CDR3 bases: TGTGCCAGCAGCCTAAGGGGGACATTTCAAGCTTTCTTT. This gives the protein CASSLRGTFQAFF.

This clonotype came up many times. The chain links TRBV12-3 or TRBV12-4 to TRBJ2-7, with D unresolved. Trimming took 5 bases from V and 2 from J, leaving 4 bases between them. The CDR3 is 11 residues long. CDR3 loop: CASSPPYEQYV. The CDR3 DNA sequence: TGTGCCAGCAGTCCCCCCTACGAGCAGTACGTC.

This clonotype was counted a few times. V usage is TRBV6-5 and J usage is TRBJ2-7; D gene unclear. From germline, CDR1 is MNHEY and CDR2 SVGAGI. Trimming stripped 2 bases from V and 0 bases from J, with 8 bases between. There are 14 residues in the CDR3. The CDR3 loop reads CASSYRGFSYEQYF. The DNA for the CDR3 is TGTGCCAGCAGTTACCGAGGCTTCTCCTACGAGCAGTACTTC.

There are a few counts of this clonotype. The chain employs TRBV20-1 and TRBJ2-3; D gene ambiguous. The CDR3 runs 11 residues. The V and J ends lost 0 bases and 8 bases respectively, with 6 bases between them. Germline V gene sequence: CDR1 DFQATT, CDR2 SNEGSKA (reference sequence). CDR3 protein: CSAREGLTQYF. In DNA form, the CDR3 reads TGCAGTGCTAGAGAGGGTCTTACGCAGTATTTT.

A few counts support this clonotype. The chain combines TRBV7-9 with TRBJ1-1; D remains unclear. Deletions cut 8 bases from V and 5 bases from J, with 15 bases between. The CDR3 contains 13 residues. Germline V gives CDR1 SEHNR, CDR2 FQNEAQ (reference sequence). The CDR3 is CASGSLAGTEAFF. CDR3 DNA sequence: TGTGCCAGCGGATCTTTAGCGGGGACTGAAGCTTTCTTT.

This clonotype was found many times. CDR3 in DNA: TGTGCCAGCAGCCCGGGGGGGAGCTCCTACGAGCAGTACTTC. Translation gives CASSPGGSSYEQYF. The rearrangement uses TRBV9 and TRBJ2-7, with 8 bases fitting TRBD2. After removal of 4 bases from V and 0 bases from J, the junction contained 3 bases not matched to a gene. CDR3 length: 14 residues. The V gene's germline CDR1 is SGDLS and CDR2 YYNGEE.

This clonotype has a handful of counts. The chain links TRBV15 to TRBJ2-1; 9 nucleotides agree with TRBD2. Germline V gene data show CDR1 as LNHNV and CDR2 as YYDKDF (reference sequence). Trimming cost V 1 base and J 7 bases; bases outside gene matches: 8. The CDR3 extends over 16 amino acids. DNA for the CDR3: TGTGCCACCAGCAGAGGCGGACTAGCGATCTTGAATGAGCAGTTCTTC. As protein: CATSRGGLAILNEQFF.

V is TRBV4-1 and J is TRBJ1-4; perhaps TRBD1 as D (5 bases). Germline assignment: CDR1 MGHRA and CDR2 YSYEKL. This CDR3 has 13 amino acids. With 4 bases removed from V and 5 bases from J, the gap between germline ends came to 8 bases. CDR3 sequence: CASSRTLNEKLFF. DNA for the CDR3: TGCGCCAGCAGCCGGACACTGAATGAAAAACTGTTTTTT.

V gene TRBV9 combines with J gene TRBJ1-1; no firm D call. The CDR3 is made up of 14 amino acids. V lost 4 bases and J lost 4, with 14 bases in between. The germline V gene encodes CDR1 SGDLS and CDR2 YYNGEE. The CDR3 DNA reads TGTGCCAGCAGCCTAGGACCGAGCGCCACTGAAGCTTTCTTT. Translating gives CASSLGPSATEAFF. Full variable domain (rest looked up from reference TRBV9 and TRBJ1-1): DSGVTQTPKHLITATGQRVTLRCSPRSGDLSVYWYQQSLDQGLQFLIQYYNGEERAKGNILERFSAQQFPDLHSELNLSSLELGDSALYFCASSLGPSATEAFFGQGTRLTVV.

There are many counts of this clonotype. This chain joins TRBV24-1 and TRBJ2-3; D is unresolved. The V and J ends lost 4 bases and 6 bases respectively, with 16 bases between them. Germline-derived CDR1 and CDR2 are KGHDR and SFDVKD. The CDR3 extends over 15 amino acids. The CDR3 loop is CATSEGGGRWDTQYF. Written as DNA, the CDR3 is TGTGCCACCAGTGAAGGTGGCGGCCGTTGGGATACGCAGTATTTT.

In its sample, this clonotype was seen many times. This chain joins TRBV29-1 and TRBJ1-1, with D perhaps matching TRBD1 (5 bases). The CDR3 runs 11 residues. V dropped 3 bases and J dropped 7 bases, with 9 bases sitting between them. Germline assignment: CDR1 SQVTM and CDR2 ANQGSEA. The CDR3 loop is CSVEQTDEAFF. CDR3 DNA: TGCAGCGTTGAGCAGACAGATGAAGCTTTCTTT.

In this sample, this clonotype turned up a few times. This chain uses TRBV19 with TRBJ2-1, with D maybe TRBD2 (6 bases). CDR1 and CDR2 from the germline V gene are LNHDA and SQIVND (reference sequence). V was cut by 5 bases and J by 2 bases, with 10 bases left in between. This CDR3 is built from 14 residues. The CDR3 protein is CASSLGEAYNEQFF. DNA for the CDR3: TGTGCCAGTAGTTTGGGGGAGGCCTACAATGAGCAGTTCTTC.

This clonotype occurred a few times. V and J are TRBV27 and TRBJ2-1; D is unresolved. The V end was cut by 0 bases, the J end by 0 bases, with 12 bases between. There are 17 residues in the CDR3. Germline lookup yields CDR1 MNHEY and CDR2 SMNVEV (reference sequence). CDR3: CASSLSGRRSSYNEQFF. CDR3 in DNA: TGTGCCAGCAGTTTATCCGGGCGTAGAAGCTCCTACAATGAGCAGTTCTTC.

This clonotype was observed a handful of times. V gene TRBV12-3 or TRBV12-4 combines with J gene TRBJ2-7; 7 nucleotides match TRBD2. CDR3 length equals 14 residues. Trimming cost V 6 bases and J 0 bases; bases outside gene matches: 5. The CDR3 protein is CASRPSSGSYEQYF. CDR3 coding DNA: TGTGCCAGCAGACCCTCTAGCGGCTCCTACGAGCAGTACTTC.

There are many counts of this clonotype. V usage is TRBV5-1 and J usage is TRBJ1-2; TRBD1 matches 7 bases. Germline V lookup: CDR1 SGHRS, CDR2 YFSETQ. The CDR3 runs to 14 residues. Trimming removed 2 bases from V and 4 bases from J; junction bases left unmatched: 5. The CDR3 loop reads CASSFGQAGYGYTF. In DNA, the CDR3 is TGCGCCAGCAGCTTCGGACAGGCTGGCTATGGCTACACCTTC. Based on the CDR3 plus reference TRBV5-1 and TRBJ1-2, the full variable domain is KAGVTQTPRYLIKTRGQQVTLSCSPISGHRSVSWYQQTPGQGLQFLFEYFSETQRNKGNFPGRFSGRQFSNSRSEMNVSTLELGDSALYLCASSFGQAGYGYTFGSGTRLTVV.

The table lists this clonotype with a few counts. The chain carries TRBV5-1 and TRBJ2-4, with D maybe TRBD2 (5 bases). V shed 5 bases and J shed 0 bases, with 21 bases lying between them. The CDR3 is 18 amino acids. CDR1 is SGHRS and CDR2 is YFSETQ in the germline V gene. The CDR3 bases are TGCGCCAGCAGTAAAGTCCCCCGATCGAGGGAAGCCAAAAACATTCAGTACTTC. This encodes CASSKVPRSREAKNIQYF. Variable domain in full (rest from reference TRBV5-1 and TRBJ2-4): KAGVTQTPRYLIKTRGQQVTLSCSPISGHRSVSWYQQTPGQGLQFLFEYFSETQRNKGNFPGRFSGRQFSNSRSEMNVSTLELGDSALYLCASSKVPRSREAKNIQYFGAGTRLSVL.